This T cell receptor beta chain derives from a study of shared clonotypes between healthy human individuals. Study outcomes and limitations: Investigators collected only blood, and repertoires in tissues likely differ.

V was trimmed by 6 bases and J by 4 bases, leaving 10 bases between them. This CDR3 has 12 residues. In germline, CDR1 is SGHNT, CDR2 YENEEA. Turning to this clone: Its specificity is not known.

Genomic DNA from unsorted samples was obtained from around 99 million PBMCs (per sample). In the original analysis: Owing to the provision of junction-only sequences devoid of quality scores by immunoSEQ, filtering differed. Sequencing was performed with immunoSEQ multiplex PCR; in TCRdb, only in-frame clones are kept and a portion is missing. The V and J calls and clone size are taken from that table; D and trimming were inferred from the DNA. The sample has 490,000 or so clones, roughly 85% seen once. The sequenced material came from PBMCs. The chain couples TRBV11-3 to TRBJ2-7; D is unclear. The source is a woman in her forties in good health. Some clones in this sample may be carry-over from other donors' samples. The CDR3 sequence: CASSSGPYEQYF. The CDR3 region has the DNA TGTGCCAGCAGTTCAGGTCCATACGAGCAGTACTTC.